Listed here is a single T cell receptor beta chain. Its antigen is still unknown. The data were obtained in a study of cytomegalovirus exposure and HLA in healthy donors. Study-wide results and caveats: A link between a missense DCLRE1C variant and TCR beta V- and J-gene trimming emerged from a later analysis. An analysis was carried out later, and it reportedly showed fewer N-insertions in an Asian-associated ancestry cluster than the 666-donor mean. The authors judged a highly shared variant cluster likely a sequencing artifact.

With 5 bases clipped from V and 5 bases from J, the junction kept 20 bases outside the gene matches. The germline CDR1 and CDR2 sequences are WSHSY and SAAADI. The CDR3 has 18 residues. The PCR had 60 Vbeta and 13 Jbeta primers. Profiling relied on immunoSEQ multiplex PCR, and the TCRdb table lists in-frame clones only, not all of them. Counted here are more than 95,000 clones, around 80% occurring once; the ten biggest clones make up about 8.3%. The receptor was isolated from a woman between 45 and 60 years old in good health and CMV-seropositive. This sequence joins TRBV10-2 and TRBJ2-5; 7 bases agree with TRBD2. The specimen sequenced was PBMCs. CDR3 sequence: CASSTTGGSGRWVETQYF. In nucleotides, the CDR3 is TGCGCCAGCAGTACTACGGGCGGGAGTGGTCGATGGGTGGAGACCCAGTACTTC.